This record looks at one T cell receptor beta chain sequence and its context. Its antigen is still unknown. Sample-barcoded 5' priming and a J-beta primer mix drove a second PCR of roughly 7 to 11 cycles. TCRdb used MiXCR to reprocess the 5' RACE reads, holding one entry per CDR3 protein. The data contain over a million distinct CDR3 sequences, about 42% of them seen just once; the ten biggest clones take up around 4%. These data originate in a study of blood T cells in healthy people across ages. Overall study context: Researchers report that template switching captured about one barcoded beta molecule per two T cells. Study-wide findings and caveats: Donor CMV status, an unknown factor, possibly confounded changes in expanded clonotypes.

From germline, CDR1 is MDHEN and CDR2 SYDVKM. This CDR3 has 14 amino acids. J lost 4 bases, V lost 6 bases, and 6 bases had no gene match. The people who gave samples were healthy Caucasians from Russia, aged about 6 to 100. Per sample, at least 5 micrograms of total RNA were extracted. The sample comprised blood. The sequence came from a woman aged 18 to 35 in good health. The genes are TRBV28 and TRBJ2-7, with 10 bases lining up with TRBD1. CDR3 DNA sequence: TGTGCCAGCAGAACTCCGGGACAGGGGTACGAGCAGTACTTC. Its protein product is CASRTPGQGYEQYF.